This T cell receptor (beta chain) was found in a study of T-cell reconstitution after alpha-beta-depleted transplantation in children. Study-wide results and limits: Reported findings indicate that, about two months after transplant, alpha-beta T cells came from several hundred expanded clones, which were derived from non-depleted graft cells.

This clonotype has at least ten counts. Its antigen is as yet unknown. Germline lookup yields CDR1 DFQATT and CDR2 SNEGSKA (reference sequence). The CDR3 sequence is 10 residues long. V shed 3 bases, J shed 15 bases, and the junction held 5 bases outside the gene matches. Unique molecular identifiers were incorporated into the prepared TCRbeta library. TCRdb itself ran the PCR reads through MiXCR, one entry per CDR3 protein. The repertoire has around 270,000 distinct CDR3 sequences, 10% of them found once; the top ten carry roughly 7.1%. The chain employs TRBV20-1 and TRBJ2-1, with 7 nucleotides matching TRBD2. The sequence was collected from a boy under two years old with acute myeloid leukemia, due to receive a stem cell transplant. Sequenced here: PBMCs, sampled before TCRalphabeta/CD19-depleted stem cell transplant. The CDR3 DNA is TGCAGTGCTAGCAGGGCTAGCGGGTTCTTC. It translates to CSASRASGFF.